This T cell receptor beta chain came from a study of human T cells and chemical hapten exposure (dated by TCRdb to the early 2020s). Describing the broader study: For sensitization, 2% DPC in acetone was applied to a roughly 2 cm by roughly 2 cm area of upper inner arm skin. Patients additionally received weekly therapeutic DPC doses to the scalp throughout the roughly 24-week study period. Patch testing was done on the upper back using Finn chambers containing 0.01% DPC, and results were scored after 6 days according to International Contact Dermatitis Research Group standards. Most of the patients in the cohort were female, and the cohort covered alopecia areata with under or over 50% scalp involvement, alopecia totalis and alopecia universalis. Libraries were pooled for sequencing, and variation in per-sample TCR yields was attributed mainly to small differences in library volumes within the pool. The study tracked peripheral blood TCR repertoire changes in vivo during primary and secondary sensitization to the hapten diphenylcyclopropenone (DPC) in alopecia patients. Patient blood was sampled pre-sensitization (week 0) and at 2, 6 and about 24 weeks after DPC sensitization. Blood for TCR sequencing was provided by twenty-nine alopecia patients at one to four time points (pre-sensitization, 2, 6 and 24 weeks). The research as a whole found: After repeated subsampling, changes were observed in the strength of the expansion versus patch-test correlation and in the threshold at which the correlation became significant. No change with DPC sensitization was found in the number of TCRs above 1 in 1000 frequency, and no evidence of global repertoire structure alterations was found. Compared with pre-sensitization or healthy control sets, expanded TCRs formed significantly more large CDR3 similarity clusters, which is consistent with antigen-driven responses. Patch test score was positively correlated with the number of PT1 expanded TCRs, with significance at thresholds 8, 16 and 32 but not at 4. Because every patient had alopecia, a presumed autoimmune disease, the patients' immune response might differ from that of healthy individuals.

The germline V gene sets CDR1 to SQVTM and CDR2 to ANQGSEA. There are 12 amino acids in the CDR3, from cysteine to phenylalanine inclusive. Solely the CDR3 DNA is kept, with 36 bases framed from the first base. The germline V end is reduced by 4 bases and the J end by 7 bases; junction bases left unmatched: 3. The time point label of this sample denotes: patch test 1, 2 weeks after DPC sensitization. What the treatment or condition label conveys for this sample: therapeutic diphenylcyclopropenone sensitization with weekly scalp DPC. At each patch-test visit, blood was drawn before the patch test was applied. Patients were considered eligible if aged 18 to 70, diagnosed with alopecia and deemed suitable for DPC therapy, and patients were excluded if pregnant. Total RNA was isolated from unfractionated whole blood collected in Tempus Blood RNA tubes. This clonotype was counted between two and nine times. Its antigen is unknown. Base qualities are not at hand, and no much larger clone is one base apart.

The protocol used for the library was RACE. The listed sequencing device is NextSeq 500. During library preparation, unique molecular identifiers were attached to individual cDNA molecules so that TCRs could be counted in a quantitative, reproducible way. From each blood RNA sample, both TCR alpha and TCR beta chains were sequenced. The paper's processing steps were these. The median number of TCRs per sample was around 96,000, ranging from roughly 23,224 to 690,600. V, J and CDR3 annotation of the TCR reads was performed with the Decombinator software suite. Every sample was subsampled to the same number of TCRs (28,000) for the PS versus PT1 abundance plots. TCRs were defined as expanded if absent before sensitization and observed at least eight times at the 2-week time point. Clones were called with MiXCR by TCRdb after fastp trimmed the public reads at Q25, and only in-frame beta chains were retained. All rows with the same CDR3 protein become a single entry with the most common DNA and genes. Clone size and V and J calls follow TCRdb, not the original study. The sample includes 300,000 to 450,000 distinct CDR3 sequences, with approximately 5% observed a single time. The ten largest clones add up to approximately 2.3% of the sample.

The V gene is TRBV29-1 and the J gene is TRBJ1-4, with 7 middle bases fitting TRBD1. The material sequenced was whole blood, taken in connection with sensitization to the hapten diphenylcyclopropenone (DPC). The clonotype comes from a woman aged 50 to 65 with alopecia areata. Some clones in this sample may be carry-over from other donors' samples. The CDR3 has the sequence CSVVTGTEKLFF. The DNA sequence is TGCAGCGTTGTGACAGGGACTGAAAAACTGTTTTTT.